The T cell receptor beta chain described here comes from a study of CD8 T cells in ankylosing spondylitis. Each CDR3 protein is one row after TCRdb ran MiXCR on the 5' RACE reads. Among under 250,000 distinct CDR3 sequences listed, around 8% were seen once. In this sample, this clonotype turned up many times. The germline V and J ends were trimmed by 0 bases and 11 bases, with 7 bases remaining between them. Germline CDR1 and CDR2: DFQATT and SNEGSKA (reference sequence). The CDR3 is made up of 11 amino acids. The chain links TRBV20-1 to TRBJ1-4, with D unresolved. The receptor was isolated from a female donor with ankylosing spondylitis or in good health (not recorded which). Material: blood, either unsorted or a sorted T cell fraction (not recorded which). CDR3 in amino acids: CSARDPRKLFF. DNA of the CDR3: TGCAGTGCTAGAGATCCCCGTAAACTGTTTTTT.